This paragraph reports one TCR beta chain. The data originate from a study of patients and donors after allogeneic stem cell transplantation. The V gene end was trimmed by 4 bases and the J gene end by 3 bases; junction bases not matched to a gene: 2. Germline-derived CDR1 and CDR2 are SGHKS and YYEKEE (reference sequence). The CDR3 is made up of 13 amino acids. TCRdb passed the RT-PCR reads through MiXCR, listing each CDR3 protein once. The sample shows 150,000 to 200,000 distinct CDR3 sequences, around two fifths of them seen only once. This sequence originates from a human donor who was either an allogeneic HSCT recipient or a stem cell or donor lymphocyte infusion donor (not recorded which). It is not recorded whose cells these are; they may come from a transplant donor. The sequenced material came from blood, either unsorted or a sorted T cell fraction (not recorded which). This chain joins TRBV5-5 and TRBJ2-7; 9 bases match TRBD1. Written as DNA, the CDR3 is TGTGCCAGCAGCGGGACAGGGCACTACGAGCAGTACTTC. This gives the protein CASSGTGHYEQYF.